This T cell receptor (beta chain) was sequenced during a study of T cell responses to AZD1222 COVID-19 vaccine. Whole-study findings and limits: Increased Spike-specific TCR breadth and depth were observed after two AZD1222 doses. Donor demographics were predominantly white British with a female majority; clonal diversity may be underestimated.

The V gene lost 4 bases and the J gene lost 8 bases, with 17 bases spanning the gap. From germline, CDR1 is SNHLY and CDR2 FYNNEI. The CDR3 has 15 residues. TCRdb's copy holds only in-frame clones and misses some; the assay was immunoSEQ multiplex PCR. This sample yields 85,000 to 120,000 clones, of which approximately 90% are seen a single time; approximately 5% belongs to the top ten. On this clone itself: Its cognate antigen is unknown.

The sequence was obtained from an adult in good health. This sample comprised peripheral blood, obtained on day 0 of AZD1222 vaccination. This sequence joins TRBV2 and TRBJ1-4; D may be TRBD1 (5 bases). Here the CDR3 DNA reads TGTGCCAGCAGTGGTGGTGGCAGGCCAGGGGAAAAACTGTTTTTT. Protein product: CASSGGGRPGEKLFF.